These 28 T cell receptor beta chains came from one sample sequenced in a study of control samples from healthy donors and cancer patients. The protocol was immunoSEQ multiplex PCR, while the TCRdb copy is restricted to in-frame clones and leaves out a portion. The sample holds just under 150,000 clones, about 91% seen once. The sample consisted of blood. The receptors derive from a man younger than 40 in good health.

This chain joins TRBV5-1 and TRBJ1-1, with 8 bases matching TRBD1. The CDR3 is 15 residues long. V was pared by 3 bases and J by 4 bases, with 8 bases of the junction left unmatched. The V gene's germline CDR1 is SGHRS and CDR2 YFSETQ. The CDR3, as DNA: TGCGCCAGCAGCTCAGGGGGACAGGAGCCCACTGAAGCTTTCTTT. Its protein product is CASSSGGQEPTEAFF. The full variable domain, rest sourced from reference TRBV5-1 and TRBJ1-1, is KAGVTQTPRYLIKTRGQQVTLSCSPISGHRSVSWYQQTPGQGLQFLFEYFSETQRNKGNFPGRFSGRQFSNSRSEMNVSTLELGDSALYLCASSSGGQEPTEAFFGQGTRLTVV.

This clone was detected once. The chain employs TRBV28 and TRBJ1-1; D remains ambiguous. Trimming took off 0 bases at V and 5 bases at J, with 7 bases between the two ends. Germline V gene sequence: CDR1 MDHEN, CDR2 SYDVKM. The CDR3 has 13 residues. CDR3 nucleotides: TGTGCCAGCAGTTTATGGGGAAGGACTGAAGCTTTCTTT. Protein: CASSLWGRTEAFF.

This clone appeared a single time. This chain joins TRBV6-5 and TRBJ2-7; 8 nucleotides agree with TRBD1. Germline-derived CDR1 and CDR2 are MNHEY and SVGAGI. V trimming: 4 bases; J trimming: 5 bases; junction bases outside the gene matches: 10. The CDR3 spans 15 residues. This chain's CDR3 is CASSSEPQGADEQYF. CDR3 in DNA: TGTGCCAGCAGTTCCGAGCCTCAGGGGGCCGACGAGCAGTACTTC.

The chain has TRBV19 and TRBJ1-5; weak D call: TRBD1 (6 bases). Germline V gives CDR1 LNHDA, CDR2 SQIVND (reference sequence). The germline V and J ends were trimmed by 5 bases and 4 bases, with 15 bases remaining between them. The CDR3 totals 15 residues. CDR3 in DNA: TGTGCCAGTAGTCTCTCGGACAGCTCTAATCAGCCCCAGCATTTT. Translated, it gives CASSLSDSSNQPQHF. The full variable domain, completed using reference TRBV19 and TRBJ1-5, is DGGITQSPKYLFRKEGQNVTLSCEQNLNHDAMYWYRQDPGQGLRLIYYSQIVNDFQKGDIAEGYSVSREKKESFPLTVTSAQKNPTAFYLCASSLSDSSNQPQHFGDGTRLSIL.

V and J are TRBV19 and TRBJ1-1, with TRBD1 matching over 10 bases. The germline V gene encodes CDR1 LNHDA and CDR2 SQIVND (reference sequence). Trimming took 10 bases from V and 0 from J; bases not matched to a gene: 8. CDR3 length: 15 amino acids. CDR3 sequence (DNA): TGTGCCACGAGACAGGGGGCGTTTTTGAACACTGAAGCTTTCTTT. It specifies CATRQGAFLNTEAFF.

The genes are TRBV5-6 and TRBJ1-2, with D hard to call. V lost 0 bases to trimming and J lost 6 bases, with 9 bases between them. The CDR3 runs 13 residues. In germline, CDR1 is SGHDT, CDR2 YYEEEE. The CDR3 protein is CASSLDAIDGYTF. CDR3 nucleotides: TGTGCCAGCAGCTTGGACGCTATTGATGGCTACACCTTC.

This rearrangement joins TRBV7-3 to TRBJ2-2; weak D call: TRBD2 (6 bases). V gave up 3 bases and J gave up 0 bases, with 8 bases separating them. Germline lookup yields CDR1 SGHTA and CDR2 FQGTGA. This CDR3 is built from 15 residues. In nucleotides, the CDR3 is TGTGCCAGCAGCTTGGGACTCCCGAACACCGGGGAGCTGTTTTTT. It is translated as CASSLGLPNTGELFF.

This sequence joins TRBV2 and TRBJ1-2, with TRBD1 matching 9 bases. The junction had 4 bases not matched to a gene; V was cut back by 6 bases and J by 2 bases. The CDR3 contains 14 residues. Germline V lookup: CDR1 SNHLY, CDR2 FYNNEI. CDR3 in DNA: TGTGCCAGCAGCTACAGGGGGCAAAACTATGGCTACACCTTC. Its protein is CASSYRGQNYGYTF.

This sequence joins TRBV3-1 (or the pseudogene TRBV3-2) and TRBJ1-1; D gene unclear. Trimming stripped 0 bases from V and 1 base from J, with 15 bases between. The CDR3 is made up of 17 amino acids. CDR1 LGHDT and CDR2 YNNKEL come from the germline V gene (reference sequence). CDR3 sequence reads: CASSQEYFGLTNTEAFF. CDR3 sequence (DNA): TGTGCCAGCAGCCAAGAATATTTCGGGCTTACGAACACTGAAGCTTTCTTT.

CDR3 region: CASSHIAGTSSPQHF. CDR3 in DNA: TGTGCCAGCAGTCACATAGCAGGGACCTCCTCTCCCCAGCATTTT. This chain uses TRBV27 with TRBJ1-5; possible D gene TRBD1, 5 bases. CDR1 and CDR2 from the germline V gene are MNHEY and SMNVEV (reference sequence). Trimming took 5 bases from V and 10 from J, leaving 21 bases between them. This CDR3 region has 15 residues.

V gene TRBV5-1 combines with J gene TRBJ2-2, with TRBD1 matching over 8 bases. The CDR3 totals 13 residues. V lost 6 bases, J lost 4 bases, and 2 bases stayed unmatched. The V gene's germline CDR1 is SGHRS and CDR2 YFSETQ. Written as DNA, the CDR3 is TGCGCCAGCACAGGGGGCGGCACCGGGGAGCTGTTTTTT. Translating it yields CASTGGGTGELFF.

V is TRBV9 and J is TRBJ1-2; TRBD1 aligns across 7 bases. V dropped 3 bases and J dropped 4; count of bases not matched to a gene: 9. The CDR3 is 15 residues long. Germline V CDR1 and CDR2: SGDLS, YYNGEE. DNA of the CDR3: TGTGCCAGCAGCGGAGCAGGGGGAGCTAGCTATGGCTACACCTTC. It translates to CASSGAGGASYGYTF.

The J gene is TRBJ1-1, the V gene TRBV5-1; unclear D gene. Germline CDR1 is SGHRS and CDR2 is YFSETQ. There are 15 residues in the CDR3. V lost 2 bases and J lost 3, with 14 bases in between. The CDR3 nucleotides read TGCGCCAGCAGCTTTATTGGTGGCCGGGACACTGAAGCTTTCTTT. Residues: CASSFIGGRDTEAFF.

This chain uses TRBV13 with TRBJ1-4, with unresolved D. The V gene's germline CDR1 is PRHDT and CDR2 FYEKMQ (reference sequence). This CDR3 is 16 amino acids long. V lost 0 bases to trimming and J lost 5 bases, with 13 bases between them. CDR3: CASSLGREYPNEKLFF. CDR3 bases: TGTGCCAGCAGCTTAGGCCGCGAGTATCCCAATGAAAAACTGTTTTTT.

J is TRBJ2-3 and V is TRBV5-1, with TRBD2 matching 8 bases. The V and J ends lost 4 bases and 0 bases, in that order; junction bases with no gene match: 4. This CDR3 is built from 15 residues. Germline CDR1 reads SGHRS; CDR2 reads YFSETQ. This chain's CDR3 is CASSPGGGSTDTQYF. The CDR3 nucleotides are TGCGCCAGCAGCCCCGGGGGGGGTAGCACAGATACGCAGTATTTT.

The chain couples TRBV5-4 to TRBJ1-1; D is uncertain. The germline gives CDR1 SGHNT, CDR2 YYREEE (reference sequence). V lost 4 bases, J lost 0 bases, and 7 bases lay in between. CDR3 size: 13 residues. CDR3 DNA: TGTGCCAGCAGCCTGTGGGTGAACACTGAAGCTTTCTTT. This sequence encodes CASSLWVNTEAFF.

The chain joins TRBV2 to TRBJ2-7; D perhaps matches TRBD2 (5 bases). The CDR3 sequence is 14 residues long. The germline V gene encodes CDR1 SNHLY and CDR2 FYNNEI. The V end was cut by 4 bases, the J end by 6 bases, with 16 bases between. CDR3 loop: CASSVGGASSEQYF. In DNA form, the CDR3 reads TGTGCCAGCAGTGTTGGTGGAGCTAGCTCCGAGCAGTACTTC.

V and J are TRBV12-3 or TRBV12-4 and TRBJ1-5; tentative D call: TRBD1 (5 bases). Trimming removed 4 bases from V and 2 bases from J, with 6 bases in between. The CDR3 runs to 13 residues. CDR3 nucleotides: TGTGCCAGCAGTTCACAGGGCAATCAGCCCCAGCATTTT. Residues: CASSSQGNQPQHF.

This chain links TRBV5-4 with TRBJ1-4; a weak D match, TRBD1 (5 bases). Looked up from germline, CDR1 is SGHNT and CDR2 is YYREEE (reference sequence). V shed 2 bases and J shed 4 bases, with 12 bases lying between them. The CDR3 has 15 residues. The CDR3 bases are TGTGCCAGCAGCTTCCGGGACGGCCTTAATGAAAAACTGTTTTTT. Translated, it gives CASSFRDGLNEKLFF.

This rearrangement joins TRBV19 to TRBJ1-2; TRBD1 matches at 7 bases. Germline CDR1 is LNHDA and CDR2 is SQIVND (reference sequence). Losses at the gene ends were 5 bases for V and 5 bases for J; bases not matched to a gene: 11. CDR3 length equals 15 residues. CDR3 protein: CASSETTGLGYGYTF. CDR3 bases: TGTGCCAGTAGTGAAACGACAGGGTTGGGGTATGGCTACACCTTC.

This chain links TRBV2 with TRBJ2-2; no firm D call. This CDR3 region has 12 residues. V gave up 6 bases and J gave up 3 bases, with 5 bases separating them. Germline CDR1 reads SNHLY; CDR2 reads FYNNEI. The CDR3 nucleotides are TGTGCCAGCAGATACCACACCGGGGAGCTGTTTTTT. Protein: CASRYHTGELFF. The full variable domain, its missing parts supplied by reference TRBV2 and TRBJ2-2, is EPEVTQTPSHQVTQMGQEVILRCVPISNHLYFYWYRQILGQKVEFLVSFYNNEISEKSEIFDDQFSVERPDGSNFTLKIRSTKLEDSAMYFCASRYHTGELFFGEGSRLTVL.

The chain links TRBV19 to TRBJ1-6; no clear D gene. The CDR3 spans 21 residues. Germline CDR1 LNHDA, CDR2 SQIVND (reference sequence). V was clipped by 1 base and J by 0 bases, with 22 bases between them. In nucleotides, the CDR3 is TGTGCCAGTAGTATAGGTCGAAGGGTGAGAGGGCCGAGCTCCTATAATTCACCCCTCCACTTT. Its protein is CASSIGRRVRGPSSYNSPLHF.

The chain joins TRBV9 to TRBJ1-5; D not certain. V lost 4 bases to trimming and J lost 3 bases, with 5 bases between them. CDR1 and CDR2 (germline): SGDLS, YYNGEE. The CDR3 totals 12 residues. The CDR3 is CASSSTNQPQHF. In nucleotides, the CDR3 is TGTGCCAGCAGCTCAACCAATCAGCCCCAGCATTTT.

V usage is TRBV14 and J usage is TRBJ1-4, with D possibly matching TRBD1 (5 bases). V was shortened by 1 base and J by 7 bases, with 13 bases between the two germline ends. Germline CDR1 is SGHDN and CDR2 is FVKESK. This CDR3 comprises 15 residues. CDR3 DNA: TGTGCCAGCAGCCAAGGAGGACAAATTATTGAAAAACTGTTTTTT. Its translation: CASSQGGQIIEKLFF.

The chain employs TRBV5-8 and TRBJ2-3; D is possibly TRBD1 or TRBD2 (6 bases each). The CDR3 is 15 residues long. CDR1 is SGHTS, CDR2 YDEGEE, per germline. V lost 4 bases and J lost 5, with 17 bases in between. The CDR3: CASSPGTLGGDTQYF. The CDR3 nucleotides are TGTGCCAGCAGCCCCGGGACATTGGGGGGAGATACGCAGTATTTT. Full variable domain (outside the CDR3, taken from reference TRBV5-8 and TRBJ2-3): EAGVTQSPTHLIKTRGQQATLRCSPISGHTSVYWYQQALGLGLQFLLWYDEGEERNRGNFPPRFSGRQFPNYSSELNVNALELEDSALYLCASSPGTLGGDTQYFGPGTRLTVL.

This chain links TRBV30 with TRBJ1-3, with a tentative D call TRBD1 (6 bases). The ends were cut back, 4 bases at V and 9 bases at J, with 16 bases in the middle. The CDR3 extends over 13 amino acids. Germline values: CDR1 GTSNPN, CDR2 SVGIG (reference sequence). The CDR3 sequence: CAWKSTGGATIYF. CDR3 nucleotides: TGTGCCTGGAAGAGCACTGGGGGCGCCACCATATATTTT.

V usage is TRBV5-4 and J usage is TRBJ1-1; D unresolved. Germline assignment: CDR1 SGHNT and CDR2 YYREEE (reference sequence). The V end lost 10 bases, the J end lost 1 base, and 11 bases lay between the germline ends. This CDR3 has 12 amino acids. The CDR3 spells CAGTRENTEAFF. DNA for the CDR3: TGTGCCGGAACGAGGGAGAACACTGAAGCTTTCTTT.

The V gene is TRBV19, the J gene TRBJ2-7; 12 bases line up with TRBD1. The ends lost 3 bases at V and 6 bases at J; junction bases unmatched: 9. The CDR3 has 16 amino acids. The V gene's germline CDR1 is LNHDA and CDR2 SQIVND (reference sequence). The CDR3 protein is CASSILLGQGAGEQYF. The DNA for the CDR3 is TGTGCCAGTAGTATCCTTCTGGGACAGGGGGCTGGCGAGCAGTACTTC.